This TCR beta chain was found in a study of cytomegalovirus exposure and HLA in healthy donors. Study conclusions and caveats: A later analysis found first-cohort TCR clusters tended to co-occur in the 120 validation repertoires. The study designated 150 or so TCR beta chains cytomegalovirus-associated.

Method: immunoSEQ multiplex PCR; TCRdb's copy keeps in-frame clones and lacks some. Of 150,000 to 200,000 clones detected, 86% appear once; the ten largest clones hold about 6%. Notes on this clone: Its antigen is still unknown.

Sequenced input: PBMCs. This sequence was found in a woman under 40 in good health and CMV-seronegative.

The CDR3 protein is CASSSPGGVSTDTQYF. CDR3 bases: TGTGCCAGCAGCTCCCCCGGGGGTGTTAGCACAGATACGCAGTATTTT. This rearrangement joins TRBV7-2 to TRBJ2-3, with a weak D call TRBD2 (6 bases). CDR1 SGHTA and CDR2 FQGNSA come from the germline V gene. The CDR3 is 16 amino acids. Trimming removed 4 bases at V and 0 bases at J, with 14 bases between.